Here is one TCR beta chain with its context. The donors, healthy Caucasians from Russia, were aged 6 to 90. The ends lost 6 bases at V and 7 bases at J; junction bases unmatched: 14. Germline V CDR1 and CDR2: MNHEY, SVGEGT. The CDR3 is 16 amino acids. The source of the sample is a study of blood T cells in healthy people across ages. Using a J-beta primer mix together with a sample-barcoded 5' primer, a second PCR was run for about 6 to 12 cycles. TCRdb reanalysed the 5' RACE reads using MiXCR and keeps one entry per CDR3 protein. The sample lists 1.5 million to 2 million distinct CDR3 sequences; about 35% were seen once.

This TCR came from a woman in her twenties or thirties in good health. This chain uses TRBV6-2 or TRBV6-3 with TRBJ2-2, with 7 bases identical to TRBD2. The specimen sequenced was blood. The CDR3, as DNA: TGTGCCAGCAGACCAATTTTCGGGACTAAAGACGGGGAGCTGTTTTTT. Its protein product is CASRPIFGTKDGELFF.